The entry that follows covers one TCR beta chain sequence. This sample is drawn from a study of OX40 agonist ivuxolimab in advanced cancers. Study information: The mean age was about 57 years, ranging from 23 to 79, with 82.7% of participants male.

Germline CDR1 and CDR2: SGHNT and YYREEE (reference sequence). Deletions cut 4 bases from V and 2 bases from J, with 5 bases between. The CDR3 consists of 12 residues. Profiled with immunoSEQ multiplex PCR; TCRdb holds only in-frame clones, not every one. The sample consists of 90,000 to 130,000 clones, less than 95% of them appearing once. The rearrangement links TRBV5-4 to TRBJ2-3; D gene unclear. The receptor was derived from an adult with an advanced solid tumor such as melanoma, head and neck, liver or kidney cancer. The material was CD4+ or CD8+ T cells sorted from blood, obtained in a trial of the OX40 agonist ivuxolimab. CDR3 protein: CASSRDTDTQYF. The CDR3 nucleotides are TGTGCCAGCAGCCGAGACACAGATACGCAGTATTTT.